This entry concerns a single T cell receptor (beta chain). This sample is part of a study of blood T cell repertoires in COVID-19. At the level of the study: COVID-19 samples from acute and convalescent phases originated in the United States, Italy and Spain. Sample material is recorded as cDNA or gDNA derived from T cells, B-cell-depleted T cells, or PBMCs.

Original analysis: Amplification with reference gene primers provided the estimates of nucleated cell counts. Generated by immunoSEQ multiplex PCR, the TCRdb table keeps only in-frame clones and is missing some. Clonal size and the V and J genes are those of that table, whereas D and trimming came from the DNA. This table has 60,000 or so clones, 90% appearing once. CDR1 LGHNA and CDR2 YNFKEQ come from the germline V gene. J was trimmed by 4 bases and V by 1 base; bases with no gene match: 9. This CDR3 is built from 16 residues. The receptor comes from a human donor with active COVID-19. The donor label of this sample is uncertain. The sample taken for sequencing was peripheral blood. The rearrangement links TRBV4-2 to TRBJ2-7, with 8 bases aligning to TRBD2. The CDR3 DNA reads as TGTGCCAGCAGCCAAGTAGCGGGGACCAAACTTTACGAGCAGTACTTC. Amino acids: CASSQVAGTKLYEQYF.